This is a list of T cell receptor beta chains from one sample in a study of blood T cell repertoires in COVID-19. Only in-frame clones appear in the TCRdb table, and some are missing; sequencing was by immunoSEQ multiplex PCR. The sample contains about 670,000 clones, over 80% of which appear only once. Material: peripheral blood. The receptors derive from a woman under 30 with acute or convalescent COVID-19. Each CDR3 is given with its conserved first and last residue. A D gene is named only where the DNA matches it firmly. The size field is filled for only some rows; it gives once, few, many or a size class.

size	D	J	length	V	CDR3
.	.	TRBJ2-5	15	TRBV14	CASSQGAAGSETQYF
.	.	TRBJ1-6	18	TRBV7-3	CASSTRQSPHSYNSPLHF
.	.	TRBJ2-7	13	TRBV6-5	CASCRDNSYEQYF
.	TRBD2	TRBJ2-1	14	TRBV29-1	CSVTGLAGGMEQFF
.	.	TRBJ2-7	15	TRBV30	CAWTGTRDTSYEQYF
.	TRBD1	TRBJ2-7	15	TRBV28	CASSSGQGGGYEQYF
.	.	TRBJ2-6	14	TRBV5-1	CASNPFSGANVLTF
.	TRBD1	TRBJ1-2	15	TRBV18	CASSSGQELPYGYTF
.	TRBD1	TRBJ2-5	15	TRBV19	CASSTGQGFWETQYF
few	.	TRBJ1-2	13	TRBV12-3/TRBV12-4	CASSGQINYGYTF
once	TRBD1	TRBJ2-7	16	TRBV5-1	CASSPGQGGTWDEQYF
.	.	TRBJ2-3	15	TRBV5-1	CASSLGGPRVDTQYF
once	.	TRBJ2-1	12	TRBV19	CASSTDRDKQFF
.	TRBD2	TRBJ2-6	16	TRBV5-1	CASSLAGGTGANVLTF
.	.	TRBJ1-2	15	TRBV27	CASKGSGQANYGYTF
.	.	TRBJ1-2	12	TRBV14	CASSQTGYGYTF
.	TRBD1	TRBJ1-1	14	TRBV3-1/TRBV3-2	CASSRFTGGTEAFF
.	.	TRBJ1-2	15	TRBV11-2	CASSLLGGGVYGYTF
.	.	TRBJ1-1	14	TRBV2	CASSAGTRNTEAFF
.	TRBD2	TRBJ2-1	18	TRBV24-1	CATSDPRLGSGGYNEQFF
.	TRBD1	TRBJ1-1	18	TRBV30	CAWSVARPKEGAGTEAFF
.	TRBD1	TRBJ1-2	15	TRBV7-3	CASSPGQGALYGYTF
.	.	TRBJ1-5	14	TRBV30	CAWSHGTPNQPQHF
.	.	TRBJ2-1	16	TRBV5-6	CASSLAWARGWDEQFF
few	.	TRBJ1-2	14	TRBV15	CATSRDPRSYGYTF
once	TRBD1	TRBJ1-6	15	TRBV5-6	CASSRDRARNSPLHF
.	TRBD1	TRBJ2-7	14	TRBV5-5	CASSLGQGLDEQYF
.	.	TRBJ1-1	14	TRBV7-3	CASSQGGGWTEAFF
.	.	TRBJ2-1	12	TRBV14	CASSAGYNEQFF
.	.	TRBJ1-3	14	TRBV6-5	CASRGGGEGNTIYF
.	TRBD2	TRBJ2-4	15	TRBV28	CASSFGGKTKNIQYF
.	.	TRBJ1-3	14	TRBV2	CASSGGQTGNTIYF
.	TRBD1	TRBJ1-2	13	TRBV25-1	CASSGDRVGGYTF
.	.	TRBJ2-2	14	TRBV6-4	CASSSGVSTGELFF
.	TRBD1	TRBJ2-7	14	TRBV5-4	CASSAWDRGYEQYF
.	TRBD1	TRBJ2-7	15	TRBV10-2	CASSTTGTGGSEQYF
.	TRBD2	TRBJ2-3	17	TRBV13	CASSSIAGPRSTDTQYF
.	.	TRBJ2-6	18	TRBV18	CASSLKGGKASGANVLTF
.	.	TRBJ1-2	14	TRBV19	CASSRWPDLYGYTF
.	TRBD1	TRBJ2-7	15	TRBV24-1	CATSDPRTGSYEQYF
.	.	TRBJ2-7	13	TRBV5-1	CASSLDGSYEQYF
.	TRBD1	TRBJ2-1	15	TRBV6-2/TRBV6-3	CASSSDRGRGNEQFF
.	.	TRBJ1-1	15	TRBV4-1	CASSQVSGVNTEAFF
.	.	TRBJ2-4	15	TRBV7-6	CASSHTAAQGVIQYF
.	.	TRBJ2-1	15	TRBV7-9	CASSFPGSSYNEQFF
.	.	TRBJ2-7	15	TRBV7-9	CASSLSAVSSYEQYF
.	.	TRBJ1-1	16	TRBV3-1/TRBV3-2	CASSQEGGRRIGEAFF
.	.	TRBJ2-7	14	TRBV2	CASSDRRSSYEQYF
.	TRBD2	TRBJ2-1	15	TRBV11-3	CASSLRSGEYNEQFF
.	.	TRBJ2-2	13	TRBV6-6	CASDLVNTGELFF
once	.	TRBJ1-1	14	TRBV10-1	CASTPPTVNTEAFF
.	.	TRBJ1-1	15	TRBV19	CASSPTQGAMAEAFF
.	.	TRBJ1-4	17	TRBV7-6	CASSSVTGAETNEKLFF
once	.	TRBJ2-7	13	TRBV30	CAWRVVAGIGQYF
.	TRBD1	TRBJ1-1	13	TRBV13	CATLDRADTEAFF
.	.	TRBJ1-1	14	TRBV6-5	CASSDRILNTEAFF
.	.	TRBJ1-2	17	TRBV28	CASSLSSVSPSNYGYTF
.	.	TRBJ2-2	15	TRBV13	CASSLAQGITGELFF